These 15 T cell receptor beta chains were all obtained from the same sample, sequenced in a study of cytomegalovirus exposure and HLA in healthy donors. Amplification used 60 Vbeta primers and 13 Jbeta primers. Repertoires were generated with immunoSEQ multiplex PCR, while TCRdb's copy carries only in-frame clones and drops some. This repertoire comprises over 100,000 clones; its ten largest clones make up approximately 1.6%. Sequenced material: PBMCs. The receptor source for this set is a woman aged 40 to 50 in good health and CMV-seropositive.

V usage is TRBV4-3 and J usage is TRBJ2-7; D is unresolved. V gave up 5 bases and J gave up 1 base, with 12 bases separating them. The CDR3 has 14 residues. CDR1 is LGHNA, CDR2 YSLEER, per germline. The CDR3 sequence: CASSSVRFSYEQYF. The CDR3 DNA sequence: TGCGCCAGCAGCTCAGTCCGCTTTTCCTACGAGCAGTACTTC.

The chain has TRBV11-2 and TRBJ2-2; TRBD2 matches at 8 bases. Germline CDR1 reads SGHAT; CDR2 reads FQNNGV. This CDR3 region has 15 residues. V was clipped by 2 bases and J by 1 base; unmatched bases: 0. This CDR3 reads CASSLLAGNTGELFF. Here the CDR3 DNA reads TGTGCCAGCAGCTTACTAGCGGGGAACACCGGGGAGCTGTTTTTT.

The chain joins TRBV11-2 to TRBJ1-2; no firm D call. The germline CDR1 and CDR2 sequences are SGHAT and FQNNGV. The CDR3 consists of 13 residues. V lost 5 bases and J 3 bases, leaving 10 bases between the germline ends. CDR3 sequence (DNA): TGTGCCAGCAGCCTGAGGGTTGACTATGGCTACACCTTC. As protein: CASSLRVDYGYTF.

This sequence joins TRBV27 and TRBJ1-1; 8 bases are a match to TRBD1. V lost 6 bases to trimming and J lost 6 bases; unmatched junction nucleotides: 9. CDR3 length equals 14 residues. Per the germline V gene, CDR1 is MNHEY and CDR2 is SMNVEV (reference sequence). Written as DNA, the CDR3 is TGTGCCAGCAGGATTCTCAGGGGGCGCCCTGAAGCTTTCTTT. It encodes CASRILRGRPEAFF.

The chain carries TRBV6-1 and TRBJ2-5; 7 nucleotides match TRBD1. CDR1 MNHNS and CDR2 SASEGT come from the germline V gene. CDR3 length: 13 residues. J gave up 5 bases and V 3 bases, and 3 bases lay outside the gene matches. The CDR3 DNA reads TGTGCCAGCAGTGACAGGGGGATGGAGACCCAGTACTTC. Its translation is CASSDRGMETQYF.

The V and J genes are TRBV11-1 and TRBJ1-5; D perhaps matches TRBD1 (6 bases). Trimming pared 5 bases from V and 7 bases from J, leaving 12 bases between. The CDR3 sequence is 13 residues long. The germline gives CDR1 SGHAT, CDR2 FQDESV (reference sequence). CDR3 residues: CASSPNRDQPQHF. As DNA, the CDR3 is TGTGCCAGCAGCCCCAACAGGGACCAGCCCCAGCATTTT.

V gene TRBV7-6 combines with J gene TRBJ2-1; D not certain. The CDR3 has 13 residues. V gave up 0 bases and J gave up 9 bases, with 9 bases separating them. Looked up from germline, CDR1 is SGHVS and CDR2 is FNYEAQ. CDR3 amino acids: CASSLAPASEQFF. DNA for the CDR3: TGTGCCAGCAGCTTAGCGCCAGCGAGTGAGCAGTTCTTC.

The V call is TRBV11-2, the J call TRBJ2-7; 8 bases agree with TRBD1. This CDR3 is 16 amino acids long. Per germline, CDR1 SGHAT and CDR2 FQNNGV. Trimming removed 5 bases from V and 2 bases from J; junction bases left unmatched: 11. CDR3 nucleotide sequence: TGTGCCAGCAGCACCAGGACAGGGTGGGGACCCTACGAGCAGTACTTC. It is translated as CASSTRTGWGPYEQYF.

The rearrangement joins TRBV29-1 to TRBJ1-5; D unresolved. The germline gives CDR1 SQVTM, CDR2 ANQGSEA. Trimming cost V 0 bases and J 2 bases, with 5 bases left between them. The CDR3 extends over 13 amino acids. For the CDR3, the DNA is TGCAGCGTTGAAGAGGCAGGCAATCAGCCCCAGCATTTT. This translates into CSVEEAGNQPQHF.

The CDR3 sequence is CASRDRASEQYF. The CDR3 nucleotides are TGTGCCAGCCGGGACAGGGCTTCCGAGCAGTACTTC. The chain uses TRBV6-5 and TRBJ2-7, with 9 bases identical to TRBD1. Germline loops: CDR1 MNHEY, CDR2 SVGAGI. The CDR3 loop spans 12 amino acids. J lost 6 bases, V lost 8 bases, and 5 bases had no gene match.

The V and J genes are TRBV27 and TRBJ1-5; TRBD1 agrees at 8 bases. The ends lost 6 bases at V and 5 bases at J; junction bases unmatched: 6. In germline, CDR1 is MNHEY, CDR2 SMNVEV (reference sequence). The CDR3 length is 14 residues. CDR3 region: CASSLDREDQPQHF. DNA for the CDR3: TGTGCCAGCAGCCTGGACAGGGAGGATCAGCCCCAGCATTTT.

The chain uses TRBV11-3 and TRBJ2-3; D is uncertain. V was cut by 1 base and J by 6 bases, with 8 bases left in between. The CDR3 is 13 residues long. Germline V CDR1 and CDR2: SGHNT, YENEEA. Here the CDR3 DNA reads TGTGCCAGCAGCTTAGCCCGCGCGGATACGCAGTATTTT. Its translation is CASSLARADTQYF.

The chain carries TRBV6-6 and TRBJ2-2; maybe TRBD2 (5 bases). The germline CDR1 and CDR2 sequences are MNHNY and SVGAGI (reference sequence). Trimming cost V 7 bases and J 6 bases, with 15 bases left between them. The CDR3 spans 14 residues. The CDR3 DNA is TGTGCCAGCAAAGACGGAGGATACTCCGGGGAGCTGTTTTTT. Its protein is CASKDGGYSGELFF.

Here the CDR3 reads CASSLQGAGEKLFF. DNA of the CDR3: TGTGCCAGCAGCTTACAGGGGGCGGGTGAAAAACTGTTTTTT. The rearrangement joins TRBV6-1 to TRBJ1-4; 9 positions agree with TRBD1. The CDR3 extends over 14 amino acids. Germline CDR1 MNHNS, CDR2 SASEGT. V gave up 6 bases and J gave up 7 bases; unmatched junction bases: 6.

The rearrangement uses TRBV12-5 and TRBJ2-1; 8 positions agree with TRBD2. CDR3 size: 16 residues. V shed 7 bases, J shed 0 bases, and the junction held 8 bases outside the gene matches. Germline CDR1 is LGHNT and CDR2 is FRNRAP. In DNA, the CDR3 is TGTGCTAGTGTCAATACCGGGACTAGCTCCTACAATGAGCAGTTCTTC. Amino acids: CASVNTGTSSYNEQFF.